The clone carrying this T cell receptor beta chain was seen many times. This entry belongs to a study of regulatory T cells in long-lasting Graves disease. Study-level background: Duration of antithyroid drug therapy among newly diagnosed Graves' patients was under 3 months.

Both iRepertoire HTBI primers and Arm-PCR of CDR3 regions were used to build the TCR beta libraries. MiXCR, run by TCRdb on the multiplex PCR reads, gives a single entry per CDR3 protein. The sample lists approximately 460,000 distinct CDR3 sequences; over 15% were seen once. Germline V gene sequence: CDR1 SGHTA, CDR2 FQGNSA. The length of the CDR3 is 14 residues. Trimming shortened V by 8 bases and J by 7 bases, and 21 bases separated the two germline ends. Time point of the sample: newly diagnosed GD, antithyroid drugs for less than 3 months. TCR sequences were obtained from RNA taken from PBMCs. These data are also associated with another study on T cells in Graves' hyperthyroidism and ophthalmopathy. That work contributes: The diagnostic basis comprised clinical symptoms, serum thyroxine and TRAb, thyroid ultrasound and orbital computed tomography. A first-round RT-PCR of the TCR CDR3 used the HTBI primer set.

The origin of this receptor is a woman in her twenties or thirties with Graves disease. This chain joins TRBV7-2 and TRBJ2-7; D gene unclear. The material sequenced was peripheral blood mononuclear cells (PBMCs), taken at new diagnosis, from a patient treated with antithyroid drugs. The CDR3 DNA sequence: TGTGCCAGCGTCCTCGCGGCTCACCTGGGGGAGCAGTACTTC. Protein product: CASVLAAHLGEQYF.